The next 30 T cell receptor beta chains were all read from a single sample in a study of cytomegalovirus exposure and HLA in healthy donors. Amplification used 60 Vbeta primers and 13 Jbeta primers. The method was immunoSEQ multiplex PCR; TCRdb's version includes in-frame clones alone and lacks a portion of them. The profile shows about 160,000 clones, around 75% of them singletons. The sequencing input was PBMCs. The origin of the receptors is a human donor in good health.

CDR3 loop: CATQGTSWNEQFF. The CDR3 DNA is TGTGCCACCCAGGGGACTAGCTGGAATGAGCAGTTCTTC. The V call is TRBV10-3, the J call TRBJ2-1; 9 nucleotides agree with TRBD2. There are 13 residues in the CDR3. V dropped 10 bases and J dropped 7; count of bases not matched to a gene: 8. Germline CDR1 is ENHRY and CDR2 is SYGVKD.

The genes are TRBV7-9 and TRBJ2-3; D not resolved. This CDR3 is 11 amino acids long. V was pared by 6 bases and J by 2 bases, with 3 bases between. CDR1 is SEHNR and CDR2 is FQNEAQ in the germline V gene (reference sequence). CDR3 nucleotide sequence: TGTGCCAGCAGTATCACAGATACGCAGTATTTT. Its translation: CASSITDTQYF.

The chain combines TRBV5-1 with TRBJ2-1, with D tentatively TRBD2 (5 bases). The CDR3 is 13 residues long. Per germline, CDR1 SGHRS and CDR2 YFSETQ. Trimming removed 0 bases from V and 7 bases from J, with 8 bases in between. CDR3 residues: CASSLATTNEQFF. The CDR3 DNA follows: TGCGCCAGCAGCTTGGCGACTACTAATGAGCAGTTCTTC.

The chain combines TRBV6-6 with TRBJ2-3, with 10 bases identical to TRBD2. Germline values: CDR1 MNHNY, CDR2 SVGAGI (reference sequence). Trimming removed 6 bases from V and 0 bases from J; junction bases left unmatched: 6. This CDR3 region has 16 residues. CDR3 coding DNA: TGTGCCAGCAGCTATCTAGCGGGGGCTAGCACAGATACGCAGTATTTT. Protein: CASSYLAGASTDTQYF.

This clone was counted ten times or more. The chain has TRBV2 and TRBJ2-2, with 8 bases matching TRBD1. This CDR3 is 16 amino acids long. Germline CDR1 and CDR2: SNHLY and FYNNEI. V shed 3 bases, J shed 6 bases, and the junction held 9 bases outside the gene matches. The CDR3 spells CASSDLRTGISGELFF. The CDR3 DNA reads TGTGCCAGCAGTGATTTACGGACAGGGATCTCCGGGGAGCTGTTTTTT. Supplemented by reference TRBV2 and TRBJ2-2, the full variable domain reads EPEVTQTPSHQVTQMGQEVILRCVPISNHLYFYWYRQILGQKVEFLVSFYNNEISEKSEIFDDQFSVERPDGSNFTLKIRSTKLEDSAMYFCASSDLRTGISGELFFGEGSRLTVL.

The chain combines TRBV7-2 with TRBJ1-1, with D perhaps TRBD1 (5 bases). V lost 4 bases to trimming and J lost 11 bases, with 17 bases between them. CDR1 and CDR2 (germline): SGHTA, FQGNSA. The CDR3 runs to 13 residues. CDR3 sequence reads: CASSSKRRGGAFF. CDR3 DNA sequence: TGTGCCAGCAGCTCTAAGAGGAGGGGAGGTGCTTTCTTT.

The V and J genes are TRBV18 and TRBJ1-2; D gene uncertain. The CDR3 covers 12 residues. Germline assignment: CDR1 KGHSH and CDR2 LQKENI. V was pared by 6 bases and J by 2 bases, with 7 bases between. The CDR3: CASSSENYGYTF. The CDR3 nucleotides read TGTGCCAGCTCTTCGGAGAACTATGGCTACACCTTC.

The CDR3 loop is CASSTKSGTGGFDEQYF. The CDR3 DNA is TGTGCCAGCAGTACCAAATCCGGGACAGGGGGCTTTGACGAGCAGTACTTC. The V call is TRBV25-1, the J call TRBJ2-7, with 12 nucleotides matching TRBD1. J was trimmed by 5 bases and V by 5 bases; bases with no gene match: 13. This CDR3 comprises 17 residues. The V gene's germline CDR1 is MGHDK and CDR2 SYGVNS.

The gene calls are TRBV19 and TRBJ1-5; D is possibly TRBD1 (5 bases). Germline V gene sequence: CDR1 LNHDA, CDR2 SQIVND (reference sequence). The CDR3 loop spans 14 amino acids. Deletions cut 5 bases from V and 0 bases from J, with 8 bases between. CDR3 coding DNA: TGTGCCAGTAGTCCCAGGGCTAGCAATCAGCCCCAGCATTTT. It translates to CASSPRASNQPQHF.

This CDR3 reads CASSQGSSAYNEQFF. Written as DNA, the CDR3 is TGCGCCAGCAGCCAAGGATCTAGCGCTTACAATGAGCAGTTCTTC. V is TRBV4-3 and J is TRBJ2-1, with D possibly TRBD2 on 6 matching bases. V was cut by 1 base and J by 4 bases, with 11 bases left in between. CDR1 is LGHNA, CDR2 YSLEER, per germline. The CDR3 extends over 15 amino acids.

For the CDR3, the DNA is TGTGCCAGCAGTACAGGGTTTCAGCCCCAGCATTTT. As protein: CASSTGFQPQHF. This chain connects TRBV6-5 to TRBJ1-5; the D gene is possibly TRBD1 (6 bases). The CDR3 totals 12 residues. Trimming left V 5 bases short and J 6 bases short, with 8 bases between. The germline CDR1 and CDR2 sequences are MNHEY and SVGAGI.

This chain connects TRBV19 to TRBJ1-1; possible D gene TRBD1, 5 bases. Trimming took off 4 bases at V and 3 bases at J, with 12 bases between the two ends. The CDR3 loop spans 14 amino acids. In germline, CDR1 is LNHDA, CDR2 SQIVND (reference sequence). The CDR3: CASSRGDRYTEAFF. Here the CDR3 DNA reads TGTGCCAGTAGTAGGGGGGACCGCTACACTGAAGCTTTCTTT.

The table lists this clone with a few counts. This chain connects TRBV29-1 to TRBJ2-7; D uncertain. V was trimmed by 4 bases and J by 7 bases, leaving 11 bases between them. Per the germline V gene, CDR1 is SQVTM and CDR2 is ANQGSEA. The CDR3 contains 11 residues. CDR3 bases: TGCAGCGTTGCGTCGCCCCGGGAGCAGTACTTC. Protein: CSVASPREQYF.

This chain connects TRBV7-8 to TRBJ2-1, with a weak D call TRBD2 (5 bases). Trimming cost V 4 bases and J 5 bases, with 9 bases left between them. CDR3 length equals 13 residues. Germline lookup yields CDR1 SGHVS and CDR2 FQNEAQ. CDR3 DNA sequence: TGTGCCAGCAGCTGGACTCGCGACAATGAGCAGTTCTTC. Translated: CASSWTRDNEQFF. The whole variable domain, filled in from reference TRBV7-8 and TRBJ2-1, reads GAGVSQSPRYKVAKRGQDVALRCDPISGHVSLFWYQQALGQGPEFLTYFQNEAQLDKSGLPSDRFFAERPEGSVSTLKIQRTQQEDSAVYLCASSWTRDNEQFFGPGTRLTVL.

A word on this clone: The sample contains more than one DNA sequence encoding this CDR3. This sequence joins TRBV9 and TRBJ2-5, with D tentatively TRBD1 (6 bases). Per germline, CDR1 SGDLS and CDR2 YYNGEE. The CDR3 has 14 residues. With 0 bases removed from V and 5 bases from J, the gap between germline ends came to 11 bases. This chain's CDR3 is CASSVAGGSETQYF. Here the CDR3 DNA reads TGTGCCAGCAGCGTAGCTGGGGGCAGTGAGACCCAGTACTTC.

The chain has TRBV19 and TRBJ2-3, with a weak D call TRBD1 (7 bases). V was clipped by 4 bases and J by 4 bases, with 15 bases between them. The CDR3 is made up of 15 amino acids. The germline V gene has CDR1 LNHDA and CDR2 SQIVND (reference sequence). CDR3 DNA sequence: TGTGCCAGTAGTACTGCGGGCAGGGGGGCAGATACGCAGTATTTT. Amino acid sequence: CASSTAGRGADTQYF.

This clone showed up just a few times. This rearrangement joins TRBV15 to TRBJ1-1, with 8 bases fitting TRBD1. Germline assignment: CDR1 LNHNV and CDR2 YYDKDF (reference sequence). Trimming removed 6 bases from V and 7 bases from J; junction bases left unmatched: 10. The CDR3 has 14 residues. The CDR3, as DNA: TGTGCCACCAGTTCGGGACAGGCCAGCGGTGAAGCTTTCTTT. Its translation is CATSSGQASGEAFF.

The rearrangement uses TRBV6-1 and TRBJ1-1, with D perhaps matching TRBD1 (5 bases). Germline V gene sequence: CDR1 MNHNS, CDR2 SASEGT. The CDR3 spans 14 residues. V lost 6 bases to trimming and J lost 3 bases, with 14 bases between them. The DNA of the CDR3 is TGTGCCAGCAGGGGAGGGGACTCGGACACTGAAGCTTTCTTT. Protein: CASRGGDSDTEAFF.

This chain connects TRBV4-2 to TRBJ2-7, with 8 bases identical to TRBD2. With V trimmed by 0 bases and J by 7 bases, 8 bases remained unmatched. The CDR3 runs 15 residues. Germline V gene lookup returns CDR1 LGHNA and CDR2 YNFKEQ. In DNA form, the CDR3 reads TGTGCCAGCAGCCAAGAAGCGGGGGACTACGGGGAGCAGTACTTC. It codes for CASSQEAGDYGEQYF.

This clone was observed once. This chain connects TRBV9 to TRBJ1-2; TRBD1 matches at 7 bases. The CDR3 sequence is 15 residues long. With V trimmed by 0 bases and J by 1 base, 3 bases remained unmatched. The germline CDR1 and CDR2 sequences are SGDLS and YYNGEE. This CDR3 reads CASSVDPGGNYGYTF. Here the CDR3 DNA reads TGTGCCAGCAGCGTAGATCCAGGGGGTAACTATGGCTACACCTTC.

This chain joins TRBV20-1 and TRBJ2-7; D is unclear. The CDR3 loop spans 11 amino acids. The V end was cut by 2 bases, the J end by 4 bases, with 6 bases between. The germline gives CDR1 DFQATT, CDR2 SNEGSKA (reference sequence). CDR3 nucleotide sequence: TGCAGTGCTAGAACCGCGTACGAGCAGTACTTC. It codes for CSARTAYEQYF.

The CDR3 coding sequence is TGTGCCAGCAGCTTCGGACAGACTGAAGCTTTCTTT. Translation: CASSFGQTEAFF. The V call is TRBV5-6, the J call TRBJ1-1; D is possibly TRBD1 (6 bases). V lost 2 bases and J 5 bases, leaving 7 bases between the germline ends. The CDR3 loop spans 12 amino acids. CDR1 and CDR2 (germline): SGHDT, YYEEEE.

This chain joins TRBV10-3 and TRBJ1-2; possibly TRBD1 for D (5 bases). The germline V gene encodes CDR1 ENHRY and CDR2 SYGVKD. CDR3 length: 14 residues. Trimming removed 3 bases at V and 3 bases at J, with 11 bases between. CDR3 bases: TGTGCCATCAGTGAAGTGCGGGGGGACTATGGCTACACCTTC. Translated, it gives CAISEVRGDYGYTF.

The CDR3: CAISESIQGYGYTF. The DNA for the CDR3 is TGTGCCATCAGTGAGTCCATACAGGGGTATGGCTACACCTTC. The chain employs TRBV10-3 and TRBJ1-2, with 7 bases matching TRBD1. V shed 0 bases, J shed 5 bases, and the junction held 3 bases outside the gene matches. From germline, CDR1 is ENHRY and CDR2 SYGVKD. The CDR3 runs 14 residues.

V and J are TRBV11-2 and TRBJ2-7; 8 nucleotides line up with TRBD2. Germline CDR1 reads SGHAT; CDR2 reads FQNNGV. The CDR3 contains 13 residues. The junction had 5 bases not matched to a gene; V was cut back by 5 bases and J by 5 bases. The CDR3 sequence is CASSLAGFHEQYF. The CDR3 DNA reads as TGTGCCAGCAGCCTAGCGGGTTTCCACGAGCAGTACTTC. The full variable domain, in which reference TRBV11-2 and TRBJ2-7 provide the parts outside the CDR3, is EAGVAQSPRYKIIEKRQSVAFWCNPISGHATLYWYQQILGQGPKLLIQFQNNGVVDDSQLPKDRFSAERLKGVDSTLKIQPAKLEDSAVYLCASSLAGFHEQYFGPGTRLTVT.

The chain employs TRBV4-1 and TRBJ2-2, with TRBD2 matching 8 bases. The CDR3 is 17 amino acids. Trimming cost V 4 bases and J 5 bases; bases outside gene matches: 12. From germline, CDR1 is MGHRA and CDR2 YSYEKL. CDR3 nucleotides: TGCGCCAGCAGCCCGATTGGCGGCGGGGGGAGAACCGGGGAGCTGTTTTTT. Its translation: CASSPIGGGGRTGELFF.

This CDR3 is CASSQDGSDRRETQYF. CDR3 DNA: TGCGCCAGCAGCCAAGATGGGTCGGACAGAAGGGAGACCCAGTACTTC. The chain uses TRBV4-1 and TRBJ2-5, with a weak D call TRBD1 (6 bases). This CDR3 region has 16 residues. V was clipped by 0 bases and J by 5 bases, with 16 bases between them. CDR1 is MGHRA, CDR2 YSYEKL, per germline.

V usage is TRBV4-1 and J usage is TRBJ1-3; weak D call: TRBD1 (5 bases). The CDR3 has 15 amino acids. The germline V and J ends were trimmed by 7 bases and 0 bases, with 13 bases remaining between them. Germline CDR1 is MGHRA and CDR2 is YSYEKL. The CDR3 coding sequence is TGCGCCAGCACATACGACAGTAGCTCTGGAAACACCATATATTTT. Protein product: CASTYDSSSGNTIYF.

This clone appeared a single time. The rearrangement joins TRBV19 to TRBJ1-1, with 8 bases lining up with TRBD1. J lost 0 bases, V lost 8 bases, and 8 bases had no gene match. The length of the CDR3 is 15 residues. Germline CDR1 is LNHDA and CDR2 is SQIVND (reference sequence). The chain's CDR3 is CASRTGRSLNTEAFF. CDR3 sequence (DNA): TGTGCCAGTCGGACAGGGAGGTCCCTGAACACTGAAGCTTTCTTT.

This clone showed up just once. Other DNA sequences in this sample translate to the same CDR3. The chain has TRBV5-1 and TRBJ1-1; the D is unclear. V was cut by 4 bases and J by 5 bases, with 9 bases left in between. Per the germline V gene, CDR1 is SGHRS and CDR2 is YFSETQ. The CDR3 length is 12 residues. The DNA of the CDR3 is TGCGCCAGCAGCCCGCCGGGAACTGAAGCTTTCTTT. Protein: CASSPPGTEAFF. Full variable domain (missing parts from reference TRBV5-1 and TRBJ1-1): KAGVTQTPRYLIKTRGQQVTLSCSPISGHRSVSWYQQTPGQGLQFLFEYFSETQRNKGNFPGRFSGRQFSNSRSEMNVSTLELGDSALYLCASSPPGTEAFFGQGTRLTVV.